The clone carrying this T cell receptor beta chain is medium-sized. The antigen is undetermined. The length of the CDR3 is 14 residues. The trim removed 4 bases at V and 2 bases at J, leaving 4 bases unmatched. Germline V CDR1 and CDR2: SGHNT, YYREEE (reference sequence). This sample's treatment: treatment-naive control, cytoreductive nephrectomy. Control tumors came from treatment-naive patients without prior radiation. Data came from immunoSEQ multiplex PCR; TCRdb stores just in-frame clones and leaves some out. The sample carries roughly 13,000 clones, 55% to 70% recorded once. The data were taken from a study of radiation and T cells in renal cell carcinoma. Regarding the study as a whole: Irradiated tumors held more dominant CDR3 motifs than control tumors. Tumor samples were small regions of approximately 1.1 g. Top 100 clonotypes averaged about 54% in irradiated versus roughly 43% in nephrectomy-only tumors.

The sequence derives from a man between 45 and 60 years old with renal cell carcinoma. The chain recombines TRBV5-4 with TRBJ2-5; 8 bases align to TRBD1. The sample was tumor tissue, taken from a patient whose treatment was nephrectomy without radiotherapy. CDR3 residues: CASSPQGAQETQYF. The CDR3 DNA reads as TGTGCCAGCAGCCCCCAGGGGGCGCAAGAGACCCAGTACTTC. Full variable domain (remainder filled in from reference TRBV5-4 and TRBJ2-5): ETGVTQSPTHLIKTRGQQVTLRCSSQSGHNTVSWYQQALGQGPQFIFQYYREEENGRGNFPPRFSGLQFPNYSSELNVNALELDDSALYLCASSPQGAQETQYFGPGTRLLVL.